One sample yielded the 4 T cell receptor beta chains listed below, sequenced in a study of T cell responses to AZD1222 COVID-19 vaccine. The protocol was immunoSEQ multiplex PCR, while the TCRdb copy is restricted to in-frame clones and leaves out a portion. The repertoire holds 130,000 to 150,000 clones, with over 85% as singletons. The sequencing used peripheral blood, collected 28 days after the second AZD1222 dose. The receptors derive from an adult who received the AZD1222 COVID-19 vaccine.

The chain links TRBV28 to TRBJ2-2; possibly TRBD2 for D (5 bases). The CDR3 has 16 residues. The germline V and J ends were trimmed by 5 bases and 4 bases, with 17 bases remaining between them. Germline CDR1 MDHEN, CDR2 SYDVKM. CDR3 amino acids: CASSLRPNRGTGELFF. The CDR3 DNA follows: TGTGCCAGCAGTCTAAGACCCAACCGGGGCACCGGGGAGCTGTTTTTT.

This chain connects TRBV7-2 to TRBJ1-6, with a tentative D call TRBD1 (6 bases). Deletions cut 1 base from V and 7 bases from J, with 11 bases between. Germline CDR1 reads SGHTA; CDR2 reads FQGNSA. The CDR3 runs to 15 residues. CDR3 region: CASSLGGGTNSPLHF. The CDR3 region has the DNA TGTGCCAGCAGCTTAGGAGGGGGAACCAATTCACCCCTCCACTTT.

The V gene is TRBV4-2, the J gene TRBJ2-6, with D uncertain. This CDR3 contains 16 residues. Germline loops: CDR1 LGHNA, CDR2 YNFKEQ. V was pared by 0 bases and J by 0 bases, with 6 bases between. CDR3 coding DNA: TGTGCCAGCAGCCAAGACGTCCTCTCTGGGGCCAACGTCCTGACTTTC. This translates into CASSQDVLSGANVLTF.

The rearrangement links TRBV4-1 to TRBJ1-4; no firm D call. Trimming cost V 5 bases and J 7 bases, with 11 bases left between them. This CDR3 comprises 13 residues. Germline V gives CDR1 MGHRA, CDR2 YSYEKL. In nucleotides, the CDR3 is TGCGCCAGCAGCAGGCGGGCAGCTGAAAAACTGTTTTTT. It specifies CASSRRAAEKLFF.